This T cell receptor (beta chain) comes out of a study of human T cells and chemical hapten exposure. About this clonotype itself: Its specificity is unknown.

Original analysis: TCRs per sample had a median of roughly 93,000 and ranged from about 23,224 to 700,000. MiXCR, run by TCRdb on the RACE reads, gives a single entry per CDR3 protein. None of the V and J calls come from the authors' own analysis; TCRdb made them. The table includes about 50,000 distinct CDR3 sequences, approximately 4.7% detected once. Whole-study findings and limits: TCRs at high frequency, those above 1 in 1000, did not change with DPC sensitization.

The germline V and J ends were trimmed by 7 bases and 6 bases, with 9 bases remaining between them. The CDR3 covers 12 residues. Time point given: healthy volunteer bleed at 2 weeks. Total RNA came from unfractionated whole blood. The chain joins TRBV12-3 or TRBV12-4 to TRBJ2-2, with D unresolved. The clonotype originates from a female donor in good health. Some clones in this sample may be carry-over from other donors' samples. The material sequenced was whole blood. The CDR3 nucleotides are TGTGCCAGCATCGGAGTGGCCGGGGAGCTGTTTTTT. As protein: CASIGVAGELFF.